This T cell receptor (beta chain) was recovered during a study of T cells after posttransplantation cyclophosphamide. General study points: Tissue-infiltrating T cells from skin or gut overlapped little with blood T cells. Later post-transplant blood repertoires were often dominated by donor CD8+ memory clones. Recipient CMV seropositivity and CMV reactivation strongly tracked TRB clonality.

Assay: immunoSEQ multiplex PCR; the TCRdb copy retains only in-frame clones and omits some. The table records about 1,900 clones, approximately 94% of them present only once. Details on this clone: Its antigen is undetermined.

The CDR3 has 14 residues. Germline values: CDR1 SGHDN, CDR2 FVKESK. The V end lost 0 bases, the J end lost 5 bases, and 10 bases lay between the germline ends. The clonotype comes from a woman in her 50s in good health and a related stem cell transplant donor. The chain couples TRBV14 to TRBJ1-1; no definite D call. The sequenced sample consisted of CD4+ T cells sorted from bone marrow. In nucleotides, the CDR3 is TGTGCCAGCAGCCAAGAGTTGGGGAGGACTGAAGCTTTCTTT. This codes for CASSQELGRTEAFF.